The 2 T cell receptor beta chains given below trace back to one sample, sequenced in a study of siplizumab effects on memory and regulatory T cells. The method was immunoSEQ multiplex PCR; TCRdb's version includes in-frame clones alone and lacks a portion of them. The sample contains 65,000 to 70,000 clones, around 90% of which appear only once. Sequenced material: Tregs sorted from blood. These receptors all stem from a human donor in good health.

This rearrangement joins TRBV30 to TRBJ2-3; 12 nucleotides match TRBD2. V shed 0 bases, J shed 6 bases, and the junction held 7 bases outside the gene matches. The germline gives CDR1 GTSNPN, CDR2 SVGIG (reference sequence). CDR3 size: 16 residues. CDR3 amino acids: CAWSVTLAGGLDTQYF. In nucleotides, the CDR3 is TGTGCCTGGAGTGTAACGCTAGCGGGAGGGCTCGATACGCAGTATTTT.

This clone was counted once. The rearrangement joins TRBV5-1 to TRBJ1-4; D perhaps matches TRBD1 (6 bases). Germline CDR1 reads SGHRS; CDR2 reads YFSETQ. The CDR3 has 15 residues. V was pared by 4 bases and J by 7 bases, with 17 bases between. The CDR3 is CASSPTGAGVEKLFF. CDR3 sequence (DNA): TGCGCCAGCAGCCCGACTGGCGCAGGGGTTGAAAAACTGTTTTTT.